This TCR beta chain was captured by sequencing in a study of CD8 T cells in Susac syndrome. This CDR3 region has 13 residues. Germline CDR1 reads LGHDT; CDR2 reads YNNKEL (reference sequence). V was shortened by 5 bases and J by 7 bases, with 12 bases between the two germline ends. TCR beta from blood CD8+ and CD4+ T cells was sequenced. Matching for age and sex applied to the controls, who were healthy donors. Random-hexamer reverse transcription was applied to roughly 0.5 to 1 ug RNA. Across 54 Vbeta and 13 Jbeta, TCR beta CDR3 was amplified with immunoSEQ multiplex PCR. TCRdb fed the immunoSEQ multiplex PCR reads into MiXCR, producing one record per CDR3 protein. The repertoire has some 190,000 distinct CDR3 sequences, roughly 95% of them found once; the top ten carry approximately 0.094%.

The rearrangement uses TRBV3-1 and TRBJ2-1, with D possibly TRBD2 on 6 matching bases. This sequence was found in a human donor in good health. Sequenced material: CD4+ T cells from PBMCs. CDR3 nucleotide sequence: TGTGCCAGCAGCGCCCAGGAGGGAAATGAGCAGTTCTTC. Translated: CASSAQEGNEQFF.